A few counts support the clone carrying this TCR beta chain. Its specificity is unknown. The entry originates in a study of PD-1 blockade in classical Hodgkin lymphoma. Each patient relapsed following autologous stem cell transplantation, and prior brentuximab vedotin exposure differed. TCRdb keeps only in-frame clones here, not all; method: immunoSEQ multiplex PCR. The top ten clones hold just under 20% of a sample with about 110,000 clones, nearly 90% of them seen once. The CDR3 has 13 residues. Looked up from germline, CDR1 is MGHRA and CDR2 is YSYEKL. V lost 0 bases to trimming and J lost 4 bases, with 6 bases between them. Study-wide results and caveats: Anyone who began nivolumab under 1 year after ASCT was excluded.

The receptor was isolated from a human donor with classical Hodgkin lymphoma. This rearrangement joins TRBV4-1 to TRBJ1-2; D ambiguous. The sample in question was peripheral blood mononuclear cells (PBMCs), obtained before the second cycle of nivolumab. The CDR3 spells CASSQEGGYGYTF. In DNA form, the CDR3 reads TGCGCCAGCAGCCAAGAAGGCGGCTATGGCTACACCTTC.